The 15 T cell receptor beta chains presented below share a single source sample, sequenced in a study of early T cells in non-severe SARS-CoV-2 infection. TCRdb called the 5' RACE reads again in MiXCR, with one record for every CDR3 protein. The sample comprises approximately 70,000 distinct CDR3 sequences, 9.5% to 15% of which are singletons, and around 1.3% rests with the top ten. Sequencing was done on a sample of whole blood. These receptors all stem from an adult who was a healthcare worker with PCR-confirmed SARS-CoV-2 infection or an uninfected control (not recorded which).

This clonotype was found many times. The rearrangement joins TRBV14 to TRBJ2-7; the D gene is possibly TRBD2 (5 bases). The CDR3 runs to 14 residues. V lost 0 bases to trimming and J lost 3 bases, with 9 bases between them. Germline assignment: CDR1 SGHDN and CDR2 FVKESK. As DNA, the CDR3 is TGTGCCAGCAGCCAAGAAGAGGGATTCTACGAGCAGTACTTC. Translating gives CASSQEEGFYEQYF.

This clonotype occurred many times. V usage is TRBV20-1 and J usage is TRBJ2-3; D might be TRBD2 (6 bases). V lost 0 bases and J 2 bases, leaving 21 bases between the germline ends. The CDR3 runs to 18 residues. Germline V gene lookup returns CDR1 DFQATT and CDR2 SNEGSKA (reference sequence). CDR3: CSARDPTISGVDTDTQYF. In DNA form, the CDR3 reads TGCAGTGCTAGAGATCCCACCATTAGCGGAGTGGACACAGATACGCAGTATTTT.

Ten or more counts support this clonotype. This chain joins TRBV20-1 and TRBJ1-1; no clear D gene. Germline lookup yields CDR1 DFQATT and CDR2 SNEGSKA (reference sequence). The CDR3 is 11 residues long. V shed 1 base and J shed 7 bases, with 7 bases lying between them. CDR3 residues: CSARVRGEAFF. In nucleotides, the CDR3 is TGCAGTGCTAGAGTGCGGGGTGAAGCTTTCTTT.

The V gene is TRBV7-9, the J gene TRBJ2-7; TRBD2 aligns across 8 bases. This CDR3 is built from 16 residues. Germline-derived CDR1 and CDR2 are SEHNR and FQNEAQ (reference sequence). The V segment lost 2 bases and the J segment 4 bases; nucleotides outside the gene matches: 10. The CDR3 sequence is CASSLSESGRGYEQYF. The CDR3 nucleotides are TGTGCCAGCAGCTTAAGTGAGAGCGGGAGAGGGTACGAGCAGTACTTC.

The chain joins TRBV7-9 to TRBJ1-4; D remains unclear. Germline V CDR1 and CDR2: SEHNR, FQNEAQ (reference sequence). Trimming left V 6 bases short and J 8 bases short, with 10 bases between. The CDR3 sequence is 12 residues long. In DNA form, the CDR3 reads TGTGCCAGCAGACCCCTAGGGGAAAAACTGTTTTTT. The encoded protein is CASRPLGEKLFF.

This clonotype was picked up many times. V usage is TRBV7-2 and J usage is TRBJ2-5; D assignment may be TRBD1 or TRBD2 (5 bases each). Germline V gene data show CDR1 as SGHTA and CDR2 as FQGNSA. V was pared by 5 bases and J by 2 bases, with 9 bases between. The CDR3 extends over 13 amino acids. Here the CDR3 reads CASSKGPQETQYF. CDR3 in DNA: TGTGCCAGCAGCAAGGGACCTCAAGAGACCCAGTACTTC.

The table lists this clonotype with many counts. The chain combines TRBV4-2 with TRBJ1-2, with D uncertain. Germline CDR1 is LGHNA and CDR2 is YNFKEQ. The V end was cut by 4 bases, the J end by 0 bases, with 9 bases between. This CDR3 contains 14 residues. CDR3 sequence: CASSPRTANYGYTF. The CDR3 bases are TGTGCCAGCAGCCCACGGACCGCTAACTATGGCTACACCTTC.

This clonotype was recorded a few times. The chain is built from TRBV6-5 and TRBJ2-5; D is undetermined. CDR3 length: 12 residues. Trimming left V 6 bases short and J 2 bases short, with 7 bases between. Germline V gene sequence: CDR1 MNHEY, CDR2 SVGAGI. The CDR3 DNA sequence: TGTGCCAGCAGGGCTCGACAAGAGACCCAGTACTTC. Translating it yields CASRARQETQYF.

Ten or more counts support this clonotype. V gene TRBV19 combines with J gene TRBJ1-1; 11 nucleotides match TRBD1. The germline V gene encodes CDR1 LNHDA and CDR2 SQIVND (reference sequence). This CDR3 comprises 13 residues. The trim removed 8 bases at V and 6 bases at J, leaving 5 bases unmatched. CDR3 sequence (DNA): TGTGCCAGTGGTGGACAGGGGGCCGCTGAAGCTTTCTTT. It translates to CASGGQGAAEAFF.

This clonotype has a count of ten or more. V usage is TRBV5-6 and J usage is TRBJ1-1, with D possibly matching TRBD1 (5 bases). V lost 4 bases, J lost 0 bases, and 10 bases lay in between. Germline V gene lookup returns CDR1 SGHDT and CDR2 YYEEEE. There are 14 residues in the CDR3. The CDR3 region is CASSPGRMNTEAFF. CDR3 bases: TGTGCCAGCAGCCCGGGACGAATGAACACTGAAGCTTTCTTT.

This clonotype was observed at least ten times. This chain joins TRBV11-2 and TRBJ1-5; D uncertain. V was clipped by 5 bases and J by 1 base, with 6 bases between them. CDR3 size: 13 residues. In germline, CDR1 is SGHAT, CDR2 FQNNGV. The CDR3 DNA follows: TGTGCCAGCAGCCCCCAGAGCAATCAGCCCCAGCATTTT. The encoded protein is CASSPQSNQPQHF.

Many counts were recorded for this clonotype. The J gene is TRBJ2-1, the V gene TRBV7-8; 9 nucleotides agree with TRBD2. Germline assignment: CDR1 SGHVS and CDR2 FQNEAQ. There are 16 residues in the CDR3. Unmatched junction bases numbered 15, after V lost 8 bases and J lost 7 bases. The CDR3 sequence: CASSAGRGGPRNEQFF. CDR3 bases: TGTGCCAGCTCAGCCGGGCGGGGGGGCCCTCGGAATGAGCAGTTCTTC.

This clonotype has ten or more counts. This sequence joins TRBV7-6 and TRBJ2-2, with D possibly matching TRBD2 (6 bases). The CDR3 loop spans 15 amino acids. CDR1 and CDR2 (germline): SGHVS, FNYEAQ. The V gene lost 0 bases and the J gene lost 4 bases, with 9 bases spanning the gap. CDR3 loop: CASSLAGRGTGELFF. CDR3 sequence (DNA): TGTGCCAGCAGCTTAGCCGGGAGAGGCACCGGGGAGCTGTTTTTT.

This clonotype was detected only a few times. This sequence joins TRBV5-1 and TRBJ2-3; D remains ambiguous. Per the germline V gene, CDR1 is SGHRS and CDR2 is YFSETQ. Trimming left V 5 bases short and J 2 bases short, with 6 bases between. The CDR3 extends over 12 amino acids. This chain's CDR3 is CASRGNTDTQYF. The CDR3 DNA reads TGCGCCAGCAGAGGCAACACAGATACGCAGTATTTT.

The sample holds many counts of this clonotype. The J gene is TRBJ2-7, the V gene TRBV7-8; D may be TRBD1 (5 bases). Trimming removed 1 base at V and 6 bases at J, with 16 bases between. This CDR3 region has 15 residues. Germline CDR1 reads SGHVS; CDR2 reads FQNEAQ. CDR3 sequence: CASSLVPGKSPEQYF. CDR3 in DNA: TGTGCCAGCAGCTTAGTTCCAGGGAAGAGTCCCGAGCAGTACTTC.